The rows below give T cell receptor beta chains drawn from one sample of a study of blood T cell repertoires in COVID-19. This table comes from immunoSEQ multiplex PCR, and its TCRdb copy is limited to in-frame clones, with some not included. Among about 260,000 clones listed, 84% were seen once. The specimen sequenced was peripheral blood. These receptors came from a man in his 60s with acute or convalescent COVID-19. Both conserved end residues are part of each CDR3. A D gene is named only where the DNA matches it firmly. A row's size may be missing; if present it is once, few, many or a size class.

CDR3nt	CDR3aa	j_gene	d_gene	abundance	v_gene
TGTGCCAGCAGTCCCGGGACATCCGGCTACACCTTC	CASSPGTSGYTF	TRBJ1-2	.	.	TRBV2
TGTGCCAGCAGTGGACAGTCCACAGATACGCAGTATTTT	CASSGQSTDTQYF	TRBJ2-3	.	.	TRBV2
TGTGCCAGCAGCTTGGAGGTACTCTCCTACAATGAGCAGTTCTTC	CASSLEVLSYNEQFF	TRBJ2-1	.	.	TRBV7-6
TGTGCCAGCAGCTTCGGACAGAGGAACACCGGGGAGCTGTTTTTT	CASSFGQRNTGELFF	TRBJ2-2	.	.	TRBV5-4
TGTGCCAGCAGCCTAGCGGGGGCGTACGAGCAGTACTTC	CASSLAGAYEQYF	TRBJ2-7	TRBD2	.	TRBV7-2
TGCAGCGTTGAGGAGACGGAGGGCCAGCCCCAGCATTTT	CSVEETEGQPQHF	TRBJ1-5	.	.	TRBV29-1
TGTGCCAGCAGTTACGCTAGGCCATCCTCCTACGAGCAGTACTTC	CASSYARPSSYEQYF	TRBJ2-7	.	.	TRBV6-6
TGTGCCAGCAGCCCCGGACTAGCGGGAGGGCCCTTTTCTTTT	CASSPGLAGGPFSF	TRBJ2-3	TRBD2	.	TRBV7-3
TGTGCCAGTAGTGAAAGGGGGCGTTGGACAGATACGCAGTATTTT	CASSERGRWTDTQYF	TRBJ2-3	TRBD1	.	TRBV19
TGTGCCAGCAGCATAACAGGGAACTATGGCTACACCTTC	CASSITGNYGYTF	TRBJ1-2	.	.	TRBV9
TGTGCCAGCAGTGAAGCGAGTACAGGGCGGAGCTATGGCTACACCTTC	CASSEASTGRSYGYTF	TRBJ1-2	.	.	TRBV6-1
TGTGCCAGCAGCTCGGGGGACACAGATACGCAGTATTTT	CASSSGDTDTQYF	TRBJ2-3	.	once	TRBV7-3
TGTGCCAGCAGTGGGAGAATTGACACTGAAGCTTTCTTT	CASSGRIDTEAFF	TRBJ1-1	.	.	TRBV6-6
TGTGCCAGCAGCGAAACCCCCTTTGACAGTGGCTACACCTTC	CASSETPFDSGYTF	TRBJ1-2	.	.	TRBV7-3
TGTGCCAGTACCACCTCTGGATGGGGACTAGCGGGATTAAACACCGGGGAGCTGTTTTTT	CASTTSGWGLAGLNTGELFF	TRBJ2-2	TRBD2	.	TRBV19
TGTGCCAGTAGTAATAGCGGGAGGGCCGGGACCGGGGAGCTGTTTTTT	CASSNSGRAGTGELFF	TRBJ2-2	TRBD2	.	TRBV19
TGTGCCAGCAGATCTACAGCTTACCGGGAGCAGTTCTTC	CASRSTAYREQFF	TRBJ2-1	.	.	TRBV7-6
TGTGCCAGCAGTTGGGGGCTTTTGAACACCGGGGAGCTGTTTTTT	CASSWGLLNTGELFF	TRBJ2-2	.	.	TRBV27
TGTGCCAGCAGCTTTGGACAGAGAGAGAACACTGAAGCTTTCTTT	CASSFGQRENTEAFF	TRBJ1-1	.	.	TRBV7-9
TGTGCCAGCAGAACACAGGGGGGGGGCTATGGCTACACCTTC	CASRTQGGGYGYTF	TRBJ1-2	TRBD1	.	TRBV2
TGCGCCAGCAGTTTTCGGACTAGCGGAACCTCCTACGAGCAGTACTTC	CASSFRTSGTSYEQYF	TRBJ2-7	TRBD2	.	TRBV10-1
TGTGCCAGCAGCCCCTTACAGGACTACGGAGCTTTCTTT	CASSPLQDYGAFF	TRBJ1-1	.	.	TRBV7-9
TGCAGCGCCAGGCGCCCTAACTATGGCTACACCTTC	CSARRPNYGYTF	TRBJ1-2	.	.	TRBV29-1
TGTGCCAGCAGCGTTACAGGGGGAACCTCCTACGAGCAGTACTTC	CASSVTGGTSYEQYF	TRBJ2-7	TRBD1	.	TRBV27
TGTGCCAGCAGCAGGTACCCACAGGGAGTGGGCGCTGAAGCTTTCTTT	CASSRYPQGVGAEAFF	TRBJ1-1	.	.	TRBV11-2
TGTGCCAGCAGTTTGGGGCCGCTGGCCCCCCAGCATTTT	CASSLGPLAPQHF	TRBJ1-5	.	.	TRBV27
TGTGCCAGCAGCTTAGTGTTAGGGACTTCCTACGAGCAGTACTTC	CASSLVLGTSYEQYF	TRBJ2-7	.	few	TRBV7-2
TGTGCCATCAGGGTGGCTAGCGGGGATGAGCAGTTCTTC	CAIRVASGDEQFF	TRBJ2-1	TRBD2	.	TRBV10-3
TGTGCCAGCAGGCGTGCGGGGGGCACAGATACGCAGTATTTT	CASRRAGGTDTQYF	TRBJ2-3	TRBD2	.	TRBV2
TGTGCCAGCAGTCGGGGGACCGAGCAGTACTTC	CASSRGTEQYF	TRBJ2-7	.	.	TRBV12-3/TRBV12-4
TGTGCCAGCAGCTTGTTGCCGGGTCTAGGCTATGGCTACACCTTC	CASSLLPGLGYGYTF	TRBJ1-2	.	.	TRBV5-5
TGCAGTGCTAGTCCAGGACAGGACGAGCAGTACTTC	CSASPGQDEQYF	TRBJ2-7	TRBD1	.	TRBV20-1
TGTGCCAGCAGCTTGGTCAGGGACTCCTACAATGAGCAGTTCTTC	CASSLVRDSYNEQFF	TRBJ2-1	.	.	TRBV5-8
TGTGCCACCGCGGGGGGACAAGAGACCCAGTACTTC	CATAGGQETQYF	TRBJ2-5	TRBD2	.	TRBV28
TGTGCCATCAGGATAGCGACAGGAGCCAACACTGAAGCTTTCTTT	CAIRIATGANTEAFF	TRBJ1-1	.	.	TRBV10-3
TGTGCCAGTAGTATATTTAGTAGCAATCAGCCCCAGCATTTT	CASSIFSSNQPQHF	TRBJ1-5	.	once	TRBV19
TGTGCCAGTAGGACGCAGGGGGCGAGCAATCAGCCCCAGCATTTT	CASRTQGASNQPQHF	TRBJ1-5	TRBD1	.	TRBV19
TGCGCCAGCAGCCCCGGACAGGGTTTAAACGAGCAGTACTTC	CASSPGQGLNEQYF	TRBJ2-7	TRBD1	.	TRBV5-1
TGTGCCAGCAGTTTGTTGAGGGGGTACGCCGGGGAGCTGTTTTTT	CASSLLRGYAGELFF	TRBJ2-2	.	.	TRBV28
TGTGCCAGCAGCCGCCTCGGGACAGGGGGCGCCATTCAGTACTTC	CASSRLGTGGAIQYF	TRBJ2-4	TRBD1	.	TRBV5-5
TGTGCCAGCAGTGACGGGACTAGCGGGAGGTGGTACGAGCAGTACTTC	CASSDGTSGRWYEQYF	TRBJ2-7	TRBD2	.	TRBV2
TGTGCCAGCAGTTACTCCCGGGGACTAGCGGAAATCACAGATACGCAGTATTTT	CASSYSRGLAEITDTQYF	TRBJ2-3	TRBD2	.	TRBV6-2/TRBV6-3
TGTGCCAGTAGTATGGCCTCGCCCTACGAGCAGTACTTC	CASSMASPYEQYF	TRBJ2-7	.	.	TRBV19
TGTGCCATCCTACGGACCGAGGGGACTAGCGGGACTCTAACCTACGAGCAGTACTTC	CAILRTEGTSGTLTYEQYF	TRBJ2-7	TRBD2	.	TRBV2
TGCGCCAGCAGCTTGGAACAGGGGGCAAATGAGCAGTTCTTC	CASSLEQGANEQFF	TRBJ2-1	TRBD1	.	TRBV5-1
TGCGCCAGCGGAATCGGACAGGGCTCTCACGAGCAGTACTTC	CASGIGQGSHEQYF	TRBJ2-7	TRBD1	.	TRBV5-1
TGTGCCAGCTCACCTGTTGGACTAGCGGCTACCAATGAGCAGTTCTTC	CASSPVGLAATNEQFF	TRBJ2-1	TRBD2	.	TRBV18
TGCGCCAGCACCCACACGGGGGGCCCCGGGAGGAGGGAGACCCAGTACTTC	CASTHTGGPGRRETQYF	TRBJ2-5	.	.	TRBV5-1
TGTGCCAGCAGCAAAGGAAGTCCTGCCCCAACAGGGGAAGGAAACACCATATATTTT	CASSKGSPAPTGEGNTIYF	TRBJ1-3	.	.	TRBV21-1